This record looks at one TCR beta chain sequence and its context. The target antigen is unknown. The data were obtained in a study of tumor-infiltrating lymphocytes in primary liver carcinoma. Study-wide findings and caveats: About 8-25% of top clones, no more, were shared by all five regions. Tumor tissue displayed a significantly greater top-250-clone fraction than blood (p = 0.039).

Production of TCR beta cDNA used roughly 480 ng total RNA together with a constant-region primer. It was through three nested multiplex PCR rounds of slightly modified ARM-PCR that TCR beta libraries arose. With TRBV1-TRBV30 forward primers and a C-beta reverse primer, the first two PCR rounds were run for 9 to 10 cycles each. TCRdb re-called the multiplex PCR reads through MiXCR, storing one row per CDR3 protein. Among 150,000 to 200,000 distinct CDR3 sequences listed, approximately 80% were seen once. It was from roughly 20-30 mg of unsorted bulk tissue that RNA and DNA were co-extracted. This CDR3 contains 14 residues. The V gene's germline CDR1 is KGHDR and CDR2 SFDVKD. V gave up 4 bases and J gave up 3 bases, with 9 bases separating them.

The rearrangement links TRBV24-1 to TRBJ1-5; D call uncertain. Material for sequencing was tumor tissue from primary liver carcinoma. This TCR derives from a man aged 35-49 years with primary liver carcinoma and hepatitis B virus infection. In DNA form, the CDR3 reads TGTGCCACCAGTGAAGGAGGGTTCAATCAGCCCCAGCATTTT. Its protein is CATSEGGFNQPQHF.